The TCR beta chain described here comes from a study of CD8 T cell repertoires and HIV-1 epitope variants. Study outcomes and limitations: No clonotypes responded to the TAALDMSHF plasma variant; 4 or 5 recognized KF9, one HW9.

This CDR3 is 16 amino acids long. Germline CDR1 SEHNR, CDR2 FQNEAQ (reference sequence). V lost 5 bases and J 6 bases, leaving 22 bases between the germline ends. This clone was counted between two and nine times. Its target is unknown. Measured with immunoSEQ multiplex PCR; TCRdb has only the in-frame clones, and not every one. The sample holds some 6,800 clones, 65% to 70% seen once. The chain employs TRBV7-9 and TRBJ1-2; D is uncertain. The specimen sequenced was cultured CD8+ T cells derived from PBMCs. This sequence originates from a male donor with HIV. CDR3 DNA: TGTGCCAGCAGCCACGCCGGAGTGGTTGGGCAAGATGGCTACACCTTC. This sequence encodes CASSHAGVVGQDGYTF.